The clone carrying this TCR beta chain has just one count. This sample stems from a study of cytomegalovirus exposure and HLA in healthy donors. Clones were read by immunoSEQ multiplex PCR, and TCRdb kept only the in-frame ones, dropping some. Counted here are 130,000 to 150,000 clones, roughly 81% occurring once; the ten biggest clones make up 1.4%. Germline V CDR1 and CDR2: SGHDN, FVKESK. The CDR3 consists of 17 residues. Trimming cost V 3 bases and J 1 base, with 19 bases left between them. This TCR was recovered from a woman under 40 in good health and CMV-seronegative. The chain recombines TRBV14 with TRBJ2-7; tentatively, D is TRBD2 (6 bases). The sample taken for sequencing was PBMCs. The CDR3 reads CASSQGPTGVFSYEQYF. CDR3 coding DNA: TGTGCCAGCAGCCAGGGGCCCACGGGGGTCTTTTCCTACGAGCAGTACTTC. The full variable domain, rest sourced from reference TRBV14 and TRBJ2-7, is EAGVTQFPSHSVIEKGQTVTLRCDPISGHDNLYWYRRVMGKEIKFLLHFVKESKQDESGMPNNRFLAERTGGTYSTLKVQPAELEDSGVYFCASSQGPTGVFSYEQYFGPGTRLTVT.